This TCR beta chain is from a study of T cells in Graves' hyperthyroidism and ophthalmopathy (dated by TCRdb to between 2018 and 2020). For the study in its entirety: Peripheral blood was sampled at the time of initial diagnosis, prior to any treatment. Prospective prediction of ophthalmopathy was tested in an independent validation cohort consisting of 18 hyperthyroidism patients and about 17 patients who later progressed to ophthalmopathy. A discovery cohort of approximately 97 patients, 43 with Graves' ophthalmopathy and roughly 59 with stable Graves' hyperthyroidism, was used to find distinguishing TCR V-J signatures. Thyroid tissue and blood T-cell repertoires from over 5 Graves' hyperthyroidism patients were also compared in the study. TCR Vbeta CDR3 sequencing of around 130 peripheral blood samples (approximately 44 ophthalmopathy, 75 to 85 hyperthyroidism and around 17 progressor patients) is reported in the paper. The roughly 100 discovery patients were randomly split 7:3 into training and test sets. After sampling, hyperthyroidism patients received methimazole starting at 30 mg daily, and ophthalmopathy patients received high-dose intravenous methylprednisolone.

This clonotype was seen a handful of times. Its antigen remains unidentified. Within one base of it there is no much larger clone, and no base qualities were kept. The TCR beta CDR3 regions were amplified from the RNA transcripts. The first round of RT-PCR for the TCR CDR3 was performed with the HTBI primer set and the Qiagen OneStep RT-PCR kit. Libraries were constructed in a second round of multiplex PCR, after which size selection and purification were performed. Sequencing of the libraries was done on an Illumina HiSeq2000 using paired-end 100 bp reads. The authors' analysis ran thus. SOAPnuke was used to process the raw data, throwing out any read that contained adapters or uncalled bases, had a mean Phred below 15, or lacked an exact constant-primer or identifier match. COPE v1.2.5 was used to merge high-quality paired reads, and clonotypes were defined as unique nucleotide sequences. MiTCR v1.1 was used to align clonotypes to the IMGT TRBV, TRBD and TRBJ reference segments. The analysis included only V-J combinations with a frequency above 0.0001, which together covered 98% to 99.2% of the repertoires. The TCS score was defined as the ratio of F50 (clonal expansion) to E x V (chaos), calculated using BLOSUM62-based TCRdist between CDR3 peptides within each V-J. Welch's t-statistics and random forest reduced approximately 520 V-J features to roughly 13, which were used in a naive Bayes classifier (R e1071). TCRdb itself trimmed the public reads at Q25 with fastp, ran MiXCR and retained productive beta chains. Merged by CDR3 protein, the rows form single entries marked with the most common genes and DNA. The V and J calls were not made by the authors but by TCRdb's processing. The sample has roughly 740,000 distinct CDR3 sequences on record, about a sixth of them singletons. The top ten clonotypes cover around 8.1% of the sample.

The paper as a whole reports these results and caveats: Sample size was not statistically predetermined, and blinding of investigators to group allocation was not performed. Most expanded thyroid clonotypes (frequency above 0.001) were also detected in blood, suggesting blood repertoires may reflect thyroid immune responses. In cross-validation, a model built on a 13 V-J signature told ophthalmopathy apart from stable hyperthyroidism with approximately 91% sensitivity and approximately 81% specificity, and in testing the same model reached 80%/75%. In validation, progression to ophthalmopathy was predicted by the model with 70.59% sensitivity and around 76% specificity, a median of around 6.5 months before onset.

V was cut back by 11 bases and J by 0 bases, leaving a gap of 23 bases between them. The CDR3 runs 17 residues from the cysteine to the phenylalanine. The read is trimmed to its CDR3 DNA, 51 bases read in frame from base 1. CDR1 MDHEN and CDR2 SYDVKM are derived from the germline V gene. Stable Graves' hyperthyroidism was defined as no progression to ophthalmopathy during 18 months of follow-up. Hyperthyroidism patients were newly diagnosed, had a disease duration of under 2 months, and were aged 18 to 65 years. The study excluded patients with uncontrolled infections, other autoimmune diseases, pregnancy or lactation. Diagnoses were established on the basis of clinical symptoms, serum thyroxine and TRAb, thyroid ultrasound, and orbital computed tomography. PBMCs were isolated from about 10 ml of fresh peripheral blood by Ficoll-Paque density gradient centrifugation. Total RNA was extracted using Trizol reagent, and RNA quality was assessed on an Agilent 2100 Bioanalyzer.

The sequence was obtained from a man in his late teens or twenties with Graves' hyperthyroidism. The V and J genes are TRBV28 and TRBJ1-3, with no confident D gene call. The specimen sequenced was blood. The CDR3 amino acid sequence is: CAAYSGITSTSGNTIYF. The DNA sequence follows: TGTGCCGCCTACTCCGGGATAACTTCTACCTCTGGAAACACCATATATTTT.